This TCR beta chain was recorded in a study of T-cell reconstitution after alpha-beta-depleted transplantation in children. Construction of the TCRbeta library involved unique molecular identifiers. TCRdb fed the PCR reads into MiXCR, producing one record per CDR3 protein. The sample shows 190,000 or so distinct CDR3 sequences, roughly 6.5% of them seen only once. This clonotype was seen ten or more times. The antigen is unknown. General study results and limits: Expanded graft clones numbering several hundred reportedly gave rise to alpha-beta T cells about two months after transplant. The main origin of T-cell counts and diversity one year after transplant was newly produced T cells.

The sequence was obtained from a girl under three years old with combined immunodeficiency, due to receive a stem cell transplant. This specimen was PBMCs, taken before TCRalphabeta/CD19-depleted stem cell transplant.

Here the CDR3 reads CASSYSSGTHYGYTF. The DNA of the CDR3 is TGTGCCAGCAGTTACTCTTCCGGGACACACTATGGCTACACCTTC. This chain connects TRBV6-2 or TRBV6-3 to TRBJ1-2; maybe TRBD1 (6 bases). Trimming cost V 0 bases and J 3 bases, with 11 bases left between them. CDR1 and CDR2 from the germline V gene are MNHEY and SVGEGT. The CDR3 runs 15 residues.